This T cell receptor (beta chain) was obtained from a study of tumor and adjacent non-tumor tissue in lung cancer. The library came from three nested PCR rounds adapted from ARM-PCR protocols. Via MiXCR, TCRdb re-called the multiplex PCR reads, giving one row per CDR3 protein. The sample carries 77,000 or so distinct CDR3 sequences, 60% to 85% recorded once. Per the germline V gene, CDR1 is MGHRA and CDR2 is YSYEKL. The CDR3 length is 17 residues. RNA was extracted from bulk tissue without any cell sorting. Donors were chemotherapy-naive, newly diagnosed lung cancer surgical patients in China, August–late 2014. Study results and limitations: Tumor repertoires had a smaller top 100 clone share than normal lung.

Comments on this clonotype: Its antigen is currently unknown. Mismatch with germline at one junction end may stem from a read error.

The material sequenced was lung tumor tissue. The chain links TRBV4-1 to TRBJ2-7; 8 positions match TRBD2. The receptor was isolated from a woman in her forties or fifties with non-small cell lung cancer. CDR3 sequence: CASGQEYGTSLGYEQYF. Here the CDR3 DNA reads TGCGCCAGCGGCCAAGAGTACGGGACTAGTCTGGGCTACGAGCAGTACTTC.